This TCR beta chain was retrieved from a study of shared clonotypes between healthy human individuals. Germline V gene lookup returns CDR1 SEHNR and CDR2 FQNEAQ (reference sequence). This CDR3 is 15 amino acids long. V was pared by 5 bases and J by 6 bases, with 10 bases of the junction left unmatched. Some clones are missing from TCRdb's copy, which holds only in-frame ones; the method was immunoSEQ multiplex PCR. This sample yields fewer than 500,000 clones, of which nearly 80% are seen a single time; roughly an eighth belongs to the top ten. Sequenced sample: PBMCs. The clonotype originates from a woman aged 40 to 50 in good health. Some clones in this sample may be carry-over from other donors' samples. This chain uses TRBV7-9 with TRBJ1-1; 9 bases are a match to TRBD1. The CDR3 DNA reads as TGTGCCAGCAGCCCCCGCCGGACAGGGGTGCCTGAAGCTTTCTTT. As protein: CASSPRRTGVPEAFF.